The 11 T cell receptor beta chains in this list originate from one sample, sequenced in a study of shared clonotypes between healthy human individuals (dated by TCRdb to 2020 to 2022). Preparation of the library involved the immunoSEQ multiplex PCR assay. In its TCRdb copy, this immuneACCESS table keeps in-frame sequences only and misses some clones. Where compared with another copy, unresolved V genes explain less than half of these, and the others have no known cause. A total of 900,000 to 1,200,000 clones appear in this sample, about 80% of them only once. 0.55% to 0.7% of the sample rests with the top ten. What was sequenced was memory CD4+ T cells from PBMCs. This sample's cell subset or site label indicates: CD45RA-negative fraction. Source of these receptors: a man between 18 and 29 years old in good health. Some clones in this sample may be carry-over from other donors' samples.

V is TRBV6-5 and J is TRBJ2-2; 7 nucleotides line up with TRBD1. Trimming cost V 7 bases and J 3 bases; bases outside gene matches: 8. Germline V gene data show CDR1 as MNHEY and CDR2 as SVGAGI. This CDR3 comprises 15 residues. As DNA, the CDR3 is TGTGCCAGCAAAGCGAGGGGGCTAGACACCGGGGAGCTGTTTTTT. Translating it yields CASKARGLDTGELFF.

CDR3 sequence reads: CASSFARDTEAFF. The CDR3, as DNA: TGTGCCAGCAGCTTCGCTCGGGACACTGAAGCTTTCTTT. This chain joins TRBV11-3 and TRBJ1-1; D is ambiguous. The CDR3 has 13 residues. Germline V CDR1 and CDR2: SGHNT, YENEEA. Trimming removed 3 bases at V and 3 bases at J, with 8 bases between.

The genes are TRBV19 and TRBJ2-7; 10 nucleotides align to TRBD1. The CDR3 totals 16 residues. The germline CDR1 and CDR2 sequences are LNHDA and SQIVND (reference sequence). V was clipped by 4 bases and J by 4 bases; unmatched bases: 10. The CDR3 DNA reads as TGTGCCAGTAGTAGCCCCCCGGGACAGGGGTTATACGAGCAGTACTTC. Translation: CASSSPPGQGLYEQYF.

This clone was seen only a few times. The gene calls are TRBV11-1 and TRBJ2-5; D is perhaps TRBD2 (6 bases). The J call may be in error: the DNA end matches TRBJ2-7 better. The CDR3 runs to 14 residues. Germline V gives CDR1 SGHAT, CDR2 FQDESV (reference sequence). This CDR3 reads CASSLYGSSYEQYF. CDR3 nucleotides: TGTGCCAGCAGCTTATACGGGAGCTCCTACGAGCAGTACTTC.

This clone showed up just a few times. The rearrangement uses TRBV27 and TRBJ1-1, with 12 bases that match TRBD1. The CDR3 consists of 12 residues. CDR1 is MNHEY, CDR2 SMNVEV, per germline (reference sequence). V trimming: 5 bases; J trimming: 9 bases; junction bases outside the gene matches: 1. The CDR3 protein is CASSRDRGQAFF. CDR3 bases: TGTGCCAGCAGTCGGGACAGGGGGCAAGCTTTCTTT.

The rearrangement joins TRBV10-3 to TRBJ2-3; TRBD2 matches at 8 bases. The germline gives CDR1 ENHRY, CDR2 SYGVKD. CDR3 length equals 15 residues. The junction had 4 bases not matched to a gene; V was cut back by 3 bases and J by 2 bases. CDR3: CAISERGRNTDTQYF. The CDR3 DNA sequence: TGTGCCATCAGTGAACGCGGGAGGAACACAGATACGCAGTATTTT.

To note about this clone: Other DNA sequences in the sample encode the same CDR3. The rearrangement uses TRBV6-1 and TRBJ2-7; 10 bases match TRBD1. With 7 bases clipped from V and 1 base from J, the junction kept 7 bases outside the gene matches. The CDR3 extends over 15 amino acids. Germline CDR1 MNHNS, CDR2 SASEGT. CDR3 nucleotides: TGTGCCAGCACCTTAGCGGGACAGGGGTCCTACGAGCAGTACTTC. It encodes CASTLAGQGSYEQYF.

The chain uses TRBV28 and TRBJ2-7, with TRBD1 matching 10 bases. CDR1 and CDR2 from the germline V gene are MDHEN and SYDVKM. CDR3 size: 15 residues. Trimming removed 4 bases from V and 3 bases from J; junction bases left unmatched: 6. This chain's CDR3 is CASSWEGQGFYEQYF. CDR3 sequence (DNA): TGTGCCAGCAGTTGGGAGGGACAGGGGTTCTACGAGCAGTACTTC.

This clone has a handful of counts. This chain links TRBV6-1 with TRBJ2-7; weak D call: TRBD2 (5 bases). V gave up 5 bases and J gave up 2 bases, with 16 bases separating them. The germline V gene has CDR1 MNHNS and CDR2 SASEGT. This CDR3 region has 15 residues. In DNA, the CDR3 is TGTGCCAGCAGTACTCCGACCGACTATCCCTACGAGCAGTACTTC. Amino acids: CASSTPTDYPYEQYF.

This chain uses TRBV9 with TRBJ2-7; D perhaps matches TRBD2 (6 bases). The V end was cut by 0 bases, the J end by 6 bases, with 13 bases between. The CDR3 is 14 residues long. The germline CDR1 and CDR2 sequences are SGDLS and YYNGEE. The CDR3 protein is CASSVAPGVGEQYF. The CDR3 DNA follows: TGTGCCAGCAGCGTAGCCCCGGGAGTGGGCGAGCAGTACTTC.

This chain links TRBV6-6 with TRBJ2-5, with 9 bases that match TRBD2. V was clipped by 0 bases and J by 2 bases; unmatched bases: 4. Germline V lookup: CDR1 MNHNY, CDR2 SVGAGI (reference sequence). This CDR3 region has 16 residues. The CDR3 sequence: CASSYSAGGFQETQYF. CDR3 nucleotide sequence: TGTGCCAGCAGTTACTCAGCGGGAGGTTTTCAAGAGACCCAGTACTTC.